This is a list of T cell receptor beta chains from one sample in a study of beta chain features in type 1 diabetes. Libraries were prepared by immunoSEQ multiplex PCR; TCRdb keeps only in-frame clonotypes and omits some of them. Of under 250,000 clones in the sample, about 15% were seen once. Specimen: naive CD4+ T cells from blood. The receptors shown here come from a young man with type 1 diabetes. Each CDR3 is given with its conserved first and last residue. Fields, in order: J gene, V gene, CDR3 length, CDR3 protein.

J gene: TRBJ1-2; V gene: TRBV30; CDR3 length: 14; CDR3 protein: CAWSVQGIYYGYTF
J gene: TRBJ1-5; V gene: TRBV18; CDR3 length: 15; CDR3 protein: CASSPGAGDNQPQHF
J gene: TRBJ1-1; V gene: TRBV30; CDR3 length: 14; CDR3 protein: CAWSGVGPYTEAFF
J gene: TRBJ2-3; V gene: TRBV5-1; CDR3 length: 17; CDR3 protein: CASSLGTSGGITDTQYF
J gene: TRBJ1-5; V gene: TRBV5-1; CDR3 length: 14; CDR3 protein: CASSLVGQGQPQHF
J gene: TRBJ2-5; V gene: TRBV27; CDR3 length: 15; CDR3 protein: CASSFGGTSQETQYF
J gene: TRBJ2-7; V gene: TRBV5-4; CDR3 length: 15; CDR3 protein: CASSPQGQGAHEQYF
J gene: TRBJ1-1; V gene: TRBV2; CDR3 length: 13; CDR3 protein: CASSVVPRTEAFF
J gene: TRBJ2-2; V gene: TRBV9; CDR3 length: 16; CDR3 protein: CASSSRMGRNTGELFF
J gene: TRBJ1-2; V gene: TRBV28; CDR3 length: 12; CDR3 protein: CASRLRQTGYTF
J gene: TRBJ2-2; V gene: TRBV10-1; CDR3 length: 15; CDR3 protein: CASSDQRGGTGELFF
J gene: TRBJ2-3; V gene: TRBV4-1; CDR3 length: 17; CDR3 protein: CASSQMGQRLNTDTQYF
J gene: TRBJ2-7; V gene: TRBV19; CDR3 length: 14; CDR3 protein: CASSSAGGGYEQYF